The 21 T cell receptor beta chains given below trace back to one sample, sequenced in a study of blood T cell repertoires in COVID-19. Clones were sequenced by immunoSEQ multiplex PCR, and TCRdb holds only the in-frame ones, with some missing. The sample shows approximately 220,000 clones, roughly 89% of them seen only once. Sequencing was done on a sample of PBMCs or T cells enriched from blood (not recorded which). These receptors all come from a woman in her 30s with acute COVID-19.

This chain uses TRBV27 with TRBJ2-7; TRBD2 matches 10 bases. Germline assignment: CDR1 MNHEY and CDR2 SMNVEV (reference sequence). The CDR3 runs 15 residues. The J segment lost 4 bases and the V segment lost 3 bases, leaving 6 bases of the junction unmatched. In DNA, the CDR3 is TGTGCCAGCAGTTTTCTTGAGCGGGGGGGTTACGAGCAGTACTTC. As protein: CASSFLERGGYEQYF.

This clone was seen a few times. The rearrangement links TRBV6-5 to TRBJ2-7; D possibly corresponds to TRBD2 (6 bases). Looked up from germline, CDR1 is MNHEY and CDR2 is SVGAGI. V lost 6 bases to trimming and J lost 2 bases, with 17 bases between them. The length of the CDR3 is 15 residues. The CDR3 here is CASRGLGQGAYEQYF. The CDR3 DNA follows: TGTGCCAGCAGGGGACTGGGGCAGGGAGCCTACGAGCAGTACTTC.

The rearrangement joins TRBV6-2 or TRBV6-3 to TRBJ1-1; D is unresolved. Trimming left V 2 bases short and J 7 bases short, with 11 bases between. CDR1 and CDR2 (germline): MNHEY, SVGEGT. The CDR3 runs to 13 residues. This CDR3 is CASSYTPRGEAFF. The CDR3 nucleotides are TGTGCCAGCAGTTACACCCCCCGGGGTGAAGCTTTCTTT.

The CDR3 region has the DNA TGTGCCAGCAGCGTATCGGGGGGAAGCTCCTACGAGCAGTACTTC. Encoded protein: CASSVSGGSSYEQYF. The gene calls are TRBV9 and TRBJ2-7, with TRBD2 identical over 7 bases. V lost 1 base, J lost 0 bases, and 4 bases stayed unmatched. The CDR3 extends over 15 amino acids. Germline V gives CDR1 SGDLS, CDR2 YYNGEE.

The rearrangement joins TRBV5-1 to TRBJ2-7; a possible D gene is TRBD1 (6 bases). V was trimmed by 4 bases and J by 2 bases, leaving 19 bases between them. Germline V CDR1 and CDR2: SGHRS, YFSETQ. This CDR3 comprises 16 residues. As DNA, the CDR3 is TGCGCCAGCAGCCGGGGACACACGGGGCTAACCTACGAGCAGTACTTC. It is translated as CASSRGHTGLTYEQYF.

This chain connects TRBV6-4 to TRBJ2-1; 9 nucleotides line up with TRBD2. V dropped 4 bases and J dropped 0; count of bases not matched to a gene: 7. This CDR3 comprises 17 residues. CDR1 and CDR2 from the germline V gene are MRHNA and SNTAGT. In DNA, the CDR3 is TGTGCCAGCAGTGTGGGGCGGGGGGGCCGCTCCTACAATGAGCAGTTCTTC. Protein: CASSVGRGGRSYNEQFF.

The chain combines TRBV6-5 with TRBJ1-3; D gene uncertain. Germline V gene sequence: CDR1 MNHEY, CDR2 SVGAGI. V lost 4 bases and J 0 bases, leaving 13 bases between the germline ends. This CDR3 has 16 amino acids. CDR3 protein: CASSSPRQSSGNTIYF. In DNA, the CDR3 is TGTGCCAGCAGTTCCCCGCGGCAGAGCTCTGGAAACACCATATATTTT.

The V gene is TRBV19, the J gene TRBJ1-5; D possibly corresponds to TRBD1 (5 bases). This CDR3 comprises 14 residues. The ends were cut back, 3 bases at V and 7 bases at J, with 13 bases in the middle. CDR1 LNHDA and CDR2 SQIVND come from the germline V gene (reference sequence). CDR3 in amino acids: CASSISREVQPQHF. CDR3 sequence (DNA): TGTGCCAGTAGTATTTCCAGGGAGGTCCAGCCCCAGCATTTT.

The rearrangement links TRBV2 to TRBJ1-6; D is perhaps TRBD1 (5 bases). The CDR3 is made up of 14 amino acids. V dropped 6 bases and J dropped 7 bases, with 13 bases sitting between them. Germline assignment: CDR1 SNHLY and CDR2 FYNNEI. The CDR3 spells CASSLTGFNSPLHF. Here the CDR3 DNA reads TGTGCCAGCAGCCTCACAGGATTCAATTCACCCCTCCACTTT.

This chain joins TRBV7-9 and TRBJ2-3; D is uncertain. The CDR3 consists of 15 residues. Trimming pared 2 bases from V and 2 bases from J, leaving 11 bases between. Germline V gene data show CDR1 as SEHNR and CDR2 as FQNEAQ (reference sequence). The CDR3 coding sequence is TGTGCCAGCAGCTTAATGGCAGGATCCACAGATACGCAGTATTTT. Its translation: CASSLMAGSTDTQYF.

This clone was picked up one time. The J gene is TRBJ1-2, the V gene TRBV7-9; TRBD1 agrees at 8 bases. CDR1 SEHNR and CDR2 FQNEAQ come from the germline V gene (reference sequence). J gave up 6 bases and V 8 bases, and 8 bases lay outside the gene matches. This CDR3 spans 13 amino acids. CDR3 region: CASRPAGGHGYTF. The CDR3 DNA reads TGTGCCAGCCGGCCTGCAGGGGGCCATGGCTACACCTTC.

This chain uses TRBV30 with TRBJ2-1; 9 positions match TRBD2. With V trimmed by 3 bases and J by 3 bases, 6 bases remained unmatched. This CDR3 has 15 amino acids. Germline V CDR1 and CDR2: GTSNPN, SVGIG (reference sequence). The CDR3 sequence: CAWRRSGGNYNEQFF. The CDR3 DNA is TGTGCCTGGAGAAGGAGCGGGGGGAACTACAATGAGCAGTTCTTC. The variable domain in full, completed from reference TRBV30 and TRBJ2-1, reads SQTIHQWPATLVQPVGSPLSLECTVEGTSNPNLYWYRQAAGRGLQLLFYSVGIGQISSEVPQNLSASRPQDRQFILSSKKLLLSDSGFYLCAWRRSGGNYNEQFFGPGTRLTVL.

The chain has TRBV6-1 and TRBJ2-7; 9 bases are a match to TRBD2. The ends lost 3 bases at V and 4 bases at J; junction bases unmatched: 7. The CDR3 extends over 15 amino acids. Germline CDR1 is MNHNS and CDR2 is SASEGT. CDR3 protein: CASSEIAGALYEQYF. The CDR3 coding sequence is TGTGCCAGCAGTGAGATAGCGGGGGCCTTATACGAGCAGTACTTC.

This clone was seen just once. The V and J genes are TRBV6-2 or TRBV6-3 and TRBJ1-6, with 7 bases identical to TRBD1. This CDR3 is built from 14 residues. V dropped 5 bases and J dropped 11; count of bases not matched to a gene: 9. Germline values: CDR1 MNHEY, CDR2 SVGEGT. CDR3 sequence reads: CASSRDRDVPPLHF. CDR3 nucleotide sequence: TGTGCCAGCAGTCGCGACAGGGACGTGCCACCCCTCCACTTT.

This chain joins TRBV6-5 and TRBJ1-6, with TRBD1 identical over 7 bases. The J segment lost 9 bases and the V segment lost 5 bases, leaving 10 bases of the junction unmatched. Germline V gives CDR1 MNHEY, CDR2 SVGAGI. The CDR3 consists of 15 residues. CDR3 sequence: CASSTTTGIGSPLHF. CDR3 in DNA: TGTGCCAGCAGTACAACGACAGGGATCGGTTCACCCCTCCACTTT.

The chain couples TRBV24-1 to TRBJ1-5; 7 bases align to TRBD1. This CDR3 has 13 residues. The germline V gene has CDR1 KGHDR and CDR2 SFDVKD. Trimming removed 7 bases from V and 11 bases from J; junction bases left unmatched: 10. CDR3 protein: CATSDSFRGAQHF. CDR3 sequence (DNA): TGTGCCACCAGCGATAGTTTCAGGGGGGCCCAGCATTTT.

The gene calls are TRBV21-1 and TRBJ2-7; the table's D call, TRBD1, was not checked against the DNA. TRBV21-1 is a pseudogene locus. The CDR3 contains 17 residues. CDR3: CASSKGKGDRGNYEQYF. CDR3 coding DNA: TGTGCCAGCAGCAAAGGGAAGGGGGACAGGGGTAACTACGAGCAGTACTTC.

This chain uses TRBV5-1 with TRBJ1-5; D ambiguous. Trimming removed 0 bases at V and 6 bases at J, with 13 bases between. The CDR3 is 15 amino acids. Per the germline V gene, CDR1 is SGHRS and CDR2 is YFSETQ. CDR3 sequence (DNA): TGCGCCAGCAGCTTGGAGGGTCGCGGGAGTCAGCCCCAGCATTTT. It is translated as CASSLEGRGSQPQHF.

This clone has just one count. The chain joins TRBV19 to TRBJ1-1; 7 nucleotides line up with TRBD1. V shed 4 bases, J shed 5 bases, and the junction held 13 bases outside the gene matches. In germline, CDR1 is LNHDA, CDR2 SQIVND (reference sequence). The CDR3 is made up of 16 amino acids. The CDR3 nucleotides are TGTGCCAGTAGTACCTTGACAGGGAAATTTACGACTGAAGCTTTCTTT. Translation: CASSTLTGKFTTEAFF.

The V gene is TRBV7-2, the J gene TRBJ2-3, with 12 bases identical to TRBD2. Trimming at V came to 3 bases and at J to 10 bases, leaving 5 bases not matched to a gene. CDR1 SGHTA and CDR2 FQGNSA come from the germline V gene. The CDR3 covers 14 residues. CDR3 sequence reads: CASSLSLAGGAQYF. CDR3 bases: TGTGCCAGCAGCTTGTCTCTAGCGGGGGGGGCGCAGTATTTT. The entire variable domain, with the rest obtained from reference TRBV7-2 and TRBJ2-3, is as follows: GAGVSQSPSNKVTEKGKDVELRCDPISGHTALYWYRQSLGQGLEFLIYFQGNSAPDKSGLPSDRFSAERTGGSVSTLTIQRTQQEDSAVYLCASSLSLAGGAQYFGPGTRLTVL.

The genes are TRBV9 and TRBJ2-1; D uncertain. This CDR3 region has 11 residues. Germline-derived CDR1 and CDR2 are SGDLS and YYNGEE. The V end was cut by 4 bases, the J end by 4 bases, with 3 bases between. CDR3 region: CASSLYNEQFF. The CDR3, as DNA: TGTGCCAGCAGCCTTTACAATGAGCAGTTCTTC. Variable domain in full (rest from reference TRBV9 and TRBJ2-1): DSGVTQTPKHLITATGQRVTLRCSPRSGDLSVYWYQQSLDQGLQFLIQYYNGEERAKGNILERFSAQQFPDLHSELNLSSLELGDSALYFCASSLYNEQFFGPGTRLTVL.